Described below is a single T cell receptor (beta chain) sequence and its context. No antigen is known for it. This entry comes from a study of graft-versus-host responses after intestinal transplantation. Study overall: Recipients uniformly received anti-thymocyte globulin induction, followed by tacrolimus and steroids for approximately 3 years.

The method was immunoSEQ multiplex PCR; TCRdb's version includes in-frame clones alone and lacks a portion of them. The repertoire holds tens of thousands of clones, with 91% as singletons. Germline CDR1 and CDR2: ENHRY and SYGVKD. V trimming: 2 bases; J trimming: 2 bases; junction bases outside the gene matches: 0. The CDR3 is 14 amino acids. Study-wide results and limits: Detection of GvH clones occurred in recipient marrow, and some had their first appearance in ileum or blood.

The specimen was unstimulated CD4+ T cells sorted from spleen or lymph node cells, collected before intestinal transplant. The receptor's source is a human donor who received an intestinal transplant. V and J are TRBV10-3 and TRBJ2-7; 10 bases agree with TRBD1. This CDR3 reads CAISEGQGAYEQYF. The CDR3 DNA reads as TGTGCCATCAGTGAGGGACAGGGGGCCTACGAGCAGTACTTC.